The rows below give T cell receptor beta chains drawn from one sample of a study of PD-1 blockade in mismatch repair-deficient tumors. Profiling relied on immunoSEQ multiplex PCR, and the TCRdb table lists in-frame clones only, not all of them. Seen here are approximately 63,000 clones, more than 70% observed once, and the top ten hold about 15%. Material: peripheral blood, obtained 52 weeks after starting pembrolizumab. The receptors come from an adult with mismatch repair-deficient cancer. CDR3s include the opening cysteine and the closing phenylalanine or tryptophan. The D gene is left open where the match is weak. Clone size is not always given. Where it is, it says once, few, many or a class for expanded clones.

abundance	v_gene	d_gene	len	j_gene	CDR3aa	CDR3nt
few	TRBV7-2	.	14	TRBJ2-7	CASSLGGWPREQYF	TGTGCCAGCAGCTTAGGAGGCTGGCCTCGGGAGCAGTACTTC
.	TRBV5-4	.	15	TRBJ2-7	CASSLISEGIYEQYF	TGTGCCAGCAGCTTGATTAGCGAGGGAATCTACGAGCAGTACTTC
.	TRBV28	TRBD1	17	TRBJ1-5	CASSLGPGQGRNQPQHF	TGTGCCAGCAGTTTAGGACCTGGACAGGGGAGGAATCAGCCCCAGCATTTT
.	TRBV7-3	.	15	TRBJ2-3	CASSLRGLTSDTQYF	TGTGCCAGCAGCTTACGGGGACTGACGTCAGATACGCAGTATTTT
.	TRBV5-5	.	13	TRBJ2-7	CASSRGPSGEQYF	TGTGCCAGCAGTCGGGGCCCTTCGGGAGAGCAGTACTTC
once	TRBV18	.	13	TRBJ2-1	CASSPSRNNEQFF	TGTGCCAGCTCACCGAGCCGAAACAATGAGCAGTTCTTC
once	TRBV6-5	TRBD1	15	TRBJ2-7	CASSYGTGGSTWQYF	TGTGCCAGCAGCTACGGGACAGGGGGCTCTACTTGGCAGTACTTC
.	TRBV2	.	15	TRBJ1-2	CASRDGGDLWYGYTF	TGTGCCAGCAGGGACGGCGGGGACCTTTGGTATGGCTACACCTTC
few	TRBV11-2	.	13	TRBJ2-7	CASSFYSSYEQYF	TGTGCCAGCAGCTTTTACTCCTCCTACGAGCAGTACTTC
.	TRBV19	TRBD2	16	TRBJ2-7	CASSWELAGGFNEQYF	TGTGCCAGTAGTTGGGAACTAGCGGGAGGTTTTAACGAGCAGTACTTC
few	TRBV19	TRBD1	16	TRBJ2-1	CASRTFGTGSYNEQFF	TGTGCCAGTAGGACCTTCGGGACAGGGTCCTACAATGAGCAGTTCTTC
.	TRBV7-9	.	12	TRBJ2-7	CASSLNRYEQYF	TGTGCCAGCAGCTTAAACCGATACGAGCAGTACTTC
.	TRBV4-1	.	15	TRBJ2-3	CASSLPQGGVDTQYF	TGCGCCAGCAGCCTTCCTCAGGGGGGAGTGGATACGCAGTATTTT
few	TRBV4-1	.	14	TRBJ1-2	CASSQGKGIYGYTF	TGCGCCAGCAGCCAAGGTAAAGGTATCTATGGCTACACCTTC
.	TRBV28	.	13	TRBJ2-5	CASSSRQRETQYF	TGTGCCAGCAGTTCTCGACAGAGGGAGACCCAGTACTTC
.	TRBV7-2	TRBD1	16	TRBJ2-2	CASSPGTGANTGELFF	TGTGCCAGCAGCCCAGGGACAGGGGCTAACACCGGGGAGCTGTTTTTT
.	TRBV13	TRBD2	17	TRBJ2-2	CASSSRTSGRVGGELFF	TGTGCCAGCAGCTCTCGGACTAGCGGGAGAGTCGGCGGGGAGCTGTTTTTT
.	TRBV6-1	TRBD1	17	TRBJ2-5	CASSAGTGGAKGETQYF	TGTGCCAGCAGTGCCGGGACAGGGGGCGCGAAGGGAGAGACCCAGTACTTC
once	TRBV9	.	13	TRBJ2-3	CASSVGHTDTQYF	TGTGCCAGCAGCGTAGGACACACAGATACGCAGTATTTT
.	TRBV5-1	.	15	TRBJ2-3	CASSLRGGTTDTQYF	TGCGCCAGCAGCTTGCGTGGCGGGACGACAGATACGCAGTATTTT
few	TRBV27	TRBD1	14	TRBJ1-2	CASSQNRDSYGYTF	TGTGCCAGCAGTCAGAACCGGGACAGCTATGGCTACACCTTC
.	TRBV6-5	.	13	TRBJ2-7	CASSYGRAYEQYF	TGTGCCAGCAGTTACGGACGGGCCTACGAGCAGTACTTC
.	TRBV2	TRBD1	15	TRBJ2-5	CASSSIRTGEETQYF	TGTGCCAGCAGTTCAATAAGGACAGGGGAAGAGACCCAGTACTTC
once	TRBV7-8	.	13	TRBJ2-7	CASSLAPGYEQYF	TGTGCCAGCAGCTTAGCCCCAGGCTACGAGCAGTACTTC
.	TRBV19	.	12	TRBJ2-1	CASNALGYEQFF	TGTGCCAGTAACGCTTTGGGCTATGAGCAGTTCTTC
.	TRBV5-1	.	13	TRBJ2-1	CASSTDSYNEQFF	TGCGCCAGCAGCACCGACAGCTACAATGAGCAGTTCTTC
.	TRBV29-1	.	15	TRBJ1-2	CSVEEDHVVGYGYTF	TGCAGCGTTGAAGAGGATCATGTGGTTGGGTATGGCTACACCTTC
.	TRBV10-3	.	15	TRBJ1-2	CAISESNGSGYGYTF	TGTGCCATCAGTGAGTCCAACGGATCTGGCTATGGCTACACCTTC
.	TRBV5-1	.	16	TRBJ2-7	CASSLLSQDSSYEQYF	TGCGCCAGCAGTTTGTTGTCCCAGGACAGTTCCTACGAGCAGTACTTC
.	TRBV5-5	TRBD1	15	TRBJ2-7	CASSSDRAPSNEQYF	TGTGCCAGCAGCTCGGACAGGGCGCCGTCGAACGAGCAGTACTTC
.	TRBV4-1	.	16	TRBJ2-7	CASSQGSRPIDYEQYF	TGCGCCAGCAGCCAAGGTAGCAGGCCGATAGACTACGAGCAGTACTTC
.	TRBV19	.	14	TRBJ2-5	CASSISGFTETQYF	TGTGCCAGTAGTATCAGCGGATTTACAGAGACCCAGTACTTC
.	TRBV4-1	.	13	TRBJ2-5	CASSQAGRETQYF	TGCGCCAGCAGCCAAGCAGGGAGGGAGACCCAGTACTTC
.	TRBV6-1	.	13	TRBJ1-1	CASRTGARTEAFF	TGTGCCAGCAGGACCGGGGCCCGGACTGAAGCTTTCTTT
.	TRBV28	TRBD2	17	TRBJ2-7	CASSPRANSGSSNEQYF	TGTGCCAGCAGCCCACGCGCCAACAGCGGGAGTAGCAACGAGCAGTACTTC
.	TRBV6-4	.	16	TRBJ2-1	CASSDLAGTSYNEQFF	TGTGCCAGCAGTGACCTGGCGGGAACCTCCTACAATGAGCAGTTCTTC
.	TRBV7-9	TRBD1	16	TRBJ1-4	CASSLVQGATNEKLFF	TGTGCCAGCAGCTTAGTGCAGGGGGCAACTAATGAAAAACTGTTTTTT
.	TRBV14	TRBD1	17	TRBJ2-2	CASSQDNGQANTGELFF	TGTGCCAGCAGCCAAGATAACGGACAGGCGAACACCGGGGAGCTGTTTTTT
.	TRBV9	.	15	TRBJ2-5	CASSVAGELTETQYF	TGTGCCAGCAGCGTAGCCGGGGAGTTAACAGAGACCCAGTACTTC
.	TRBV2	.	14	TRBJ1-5	CASSFSTGQQPQHF	TGTGCCAGCAGCTTTAGTACAGGGCAGCAGCCCCAGCATTTT
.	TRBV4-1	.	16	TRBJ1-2	CASSRETGETNYGYTF	TGCGCCAGCAGCCGAGAGACAGGAGAGACTAACTATGGCTACACCTTC
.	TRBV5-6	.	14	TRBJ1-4	CASSFVPGDEKLFF	TGTGCCAGCAGCTTTGTCCCCGGGGATGAAAAACTGTTTTTT
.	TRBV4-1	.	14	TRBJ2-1	CASSQVFGNNEQFF	TGCGCCAGCAGCCAAGTATTCGGTAACAATGAGCAGTTCTTC
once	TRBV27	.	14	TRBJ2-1	CASSSGVIPDEQFF	TGTGCCAGCAGTTCGGGGGTAATTCCCGATGAGCAGTTCTTC
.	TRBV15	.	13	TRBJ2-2	CATSRDFGGELFF	TGTGCCACCAGCAGAGATTTCGGCGGGGAGCTGTTTTTT
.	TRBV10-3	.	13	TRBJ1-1	CAISEGGVTEAFF	TGTGCCATCAGTGAAGGAGGAGTCACTGAAGCTTTCTTT
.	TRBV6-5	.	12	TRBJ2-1	CASSYEGQEQFF	TGTGCCAGCAGTTATGAGGGGCAGGAGCAGTTCTTC
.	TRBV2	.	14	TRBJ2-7	CASSDPPRGYEQYF	TGTGCCAGCAGTGATCCCCCGCGAGGTTACGAGCAGTACTTC
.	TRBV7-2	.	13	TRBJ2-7	CASSLVLSYEQYF	TGTGCCAGCAGCTTAGTCCTCTCCTACGAGCAGTACTTC
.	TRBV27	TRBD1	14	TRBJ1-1	CASSYNRGNTEAFF	TGTGCCAGCAGTTATAACAGGGGTAACACTGAAGCTTTCTTT
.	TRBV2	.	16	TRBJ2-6	CASSIEKDTGANVLTF	TGTGCCAGCAGTATAGAGAAAGACACAGGGGCCAACGTCCTGACTTTC
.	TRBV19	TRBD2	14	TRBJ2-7	CASSITSGDYEQYF	TGTGCCAGTAGTATTACTAGCGGGGACTACGAGCAGTACTTC
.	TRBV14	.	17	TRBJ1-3	CASSQTGWGFSGNTIYF	TGTGCCAGCAGCCAGACAGGTTGGGGTTTCTCTGGAAACACCATATATTTT
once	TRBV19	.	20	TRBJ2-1	CASSIVWGAQRKHGHNEQFF	TGTGCCAGTAGTATAGTATGGGGGGCGCAGAGGAAACACGGCCATAATGAGCAGTTCTTC
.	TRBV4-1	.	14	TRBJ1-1	CASSQVGESTEAFF	TGCGCCAGCAGCCAAGTCGGGGAGAGCACTGAAGCTTTCTTT
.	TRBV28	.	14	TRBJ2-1	CASRGYPDYNEQFF	TGTGCCAGCAGGGGTTACCCGGATTACAATGAGCAGTTCTTC
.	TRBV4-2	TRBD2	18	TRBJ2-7	CASSQEGGLAGSPYEQYF	TGTGCCAGCAGCCAAGAAGGGGGACTAGCGGGAAGTCCCTACGAGCAGTACTTC
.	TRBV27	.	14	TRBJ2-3	CAIARDGYTDTQYF	TGTGCCATCGCCCGGGACGGATACACAGATACGCAGTATTTT